Listed here are 27 T cell receptor beta chains from one sample, sequenced in a study of memory CD8 T cells in hepatitis C reinfection. Libraries were prepared by immunoSEQ multiplex PCR; TCRdb keeps only in-frame clonotypes and omits some of them. The sample includes 45,000 to 55,000 clones, about nine tenths of them seen just once. This sample's time point: pre-reinfection, 55 to 20 weeks before reinfection detection. The sorted cells went straight to TCR sequencing with no prior in vitro expansion. The sequenced sample consisted of naive CD8+ T cells sorted from blood. The receptors originated from a man between 18 and 35 years old with hepatitis C virus infection.

The V gene is TRBV7-7, the J gene TRBJ2-2; D not resolved. Between the trimmed V and J ends, which lost 6 bases and 3 bases, there was a span of 23 bases. The CDR3 sequence is 18 residues long. Germline loops: CDR1 SSHAT, CDR2 FNYEAQ (reference sequence). CDR3 amino acids: CASSSSLGQYDYTGELFF. CDR3 sequence (DNA): TGTGCCAGCAGTTCTTCTCTCGGTCAATATGATTACACCGGGGAGCTGTTTTTT.

The chain uses TRBV7-9 and TRBJ2-2; D is ambiguous. Per the germline V gene, CDR1 is SEHNR and CDR2 is FQNEAQ (reference sequence). Trimming stripped 5 bases from V and 3 bases from J, with 4 bases between. The length of the CDR3 is 12 residues. In DNA form, the CDR3 reads TGTGCCAGCAGCCCATACACCGGGGAGCTGTTTTTT. This codes for CASSPYTGELFF.

This chain joins TRBV4-1 and TRBJ1-2; TRBD1 aligns across 7 bases. In germline, CDR1 is MGHRA, CDR2 YSYEKL. CDR3 size: 15 residues. V gave up 0 bases and J gave up 4 bases; unmatched junction bases: 5. This chain's CDR3 is CASSQDQGDSYGYTF. The CDR3 nucleotides read TGCGCCAGCAGCCAAGATCAGGGGGATAGCTATGGCTACACCTTC.

The CDR3 region is CASSLSGTTTYEQYF. Here the CDR3 DNA reads TGCGCCAGCAGCTTGTCGGGGACAACTACTTACGAGCAGTACTTC. The chain links TRBV5-1 to TRBJ2-7, with D tentatively TRBD1 (6 bases). Germline CDR1 and CDR2: SGHRS and YFSETQ. The CDR3 sequence is 15 residues long. V was shortened by 1 base and J by 4 bases, with 15 bases between the two germline ends.

Note on this clone: The junction shows a germline mismatch at one end, possibly a read error. The V and J genes are TRBV7-7 and TRBJ2-1; D is perhaps TRBD1 (6 bases). CDR1 and CDR2 (germline): SSHAT, FNYEAQ (reference sequence). This CDR3 has 12 residues. The CDR3 region is CASSSTGYEQFF. CDR3 in DNA: TGTGCTAGCAGCTCGACAGGCTATGAGCAGTTCTTC. Variable domain in full (rest from reference TRBV7-7 and TRBJ2-1): GAGVSQSPRYKVTKRGQDVTLRCDPISSHATLYWYQQALGQGPEFLTYFNYEAQPDKSGLPSDRFSAERPEGSISTLTIQRTEQRDSAMYRCASSSTGYEQFFGPGTRLTVL.

This sequence joins TRBV6-5 and TRBJ1-1; D is uncertain. V was cut by 0 bases and J by 10 bases, with 12 bases left in between. The CDR3 sequence is 13 residues long. Germline assignment: CDR1 MNHEY and CDR2 SVGAGI. The CDR3, as DNA: TGTGCCAGCAGTTACTCGATAATGATCGGAGCTTTCTTT. Its protein product is CASSYSIMIGAFF.

V is TRBV5-1 and J is TRBJ2-7, with TRBD1 matching over 7 bases. Germline CDR1 is SGHRS and CDR2 is YFSETQ. V shed 0 bases, J shed 0 bases, and the junction held 0 bases outside the gene matches. CDR3 length: 14 residues. The CDR3 protein is CASSLGDSSYEQYV. CDR3 in DNA: TGCGCCAGCAGCTTGGGGGACAGCTCCTACGAGCAGTACGTC.

This clone was recorded once. The J gene is TRBJ2-2, the V gene TRBV5-4; D may be TRBD1 (6 bases). The germline V and J ends were trimmed by 2 bases and 4 bases, with 9 bases remaining between them. In germline, CDR1 is SGHNT, CDR2 YYREEE (reference sequence). This CDR3 has 14 amino acids. In DNA, the CDR3 is TGTGCCAGCAGCTTCGAAGGGGGCACCGGGGAGCTGTTTTTT. It codes for CASSFEGGTGELFF.

The chain has TRBV6-5 and TRBJ2-5, with 7 bases identical to TRBD1. Per germline, CDR1 MNHEY and CDR2 SVGAGI. After removal of 7 bases from V and 3 bases from J, the junction contained 11 bases not matched to a gene. The CDR3 length is 15 residues. CDR3 protein: CASTLDRAREETQYF. CDR3 nucleotides: TGTGCCAGCACCCTCGACAGGGCCCGGGAAGAGACCCAGTACTTC.

The rearrangement joins TRBV5-1 to TRBJ2-1; 10 positions agree with TRBD2. The CDR3 is made up of 15 amino acids. The V gene's germline CDR1 is SGHRS and CDR2 YFSETQ. J lost 8 bases, V lost 2 bases, and 7 bases had no gene match. CDR3 amino acids: CASSFGTSVGDEQFF. As DNA, the CDR3 is TGCGCCAGCAGCTTCGGGACTAGCGTTGGCGATGAGCAGTTCTTC.

This chain connects TRBV6-6 to TRBJ2-2; D might be TRBD2 (6 bases). Trimming took off 3 bases at V and 3 bases at J, with 8 bases between the two ends. The germline gives CDR1 MNHNY, CDR2 SVGAGI (reference sequence). CDR3 length: 14 amino acids. The CDR3: CASSYGGDTGELFF. The CDR3 coding sequence is TGTGCCAGCAGTTATGGCGGGGACACCGGGGAGCTGTTTTTT.

The chain recombines TRBV5-4 with TRBJ1-2; TRBD1 aligns across 9 bases. Germline assignment: CDR1 SGHNT and CDR2 YYREEE (reference sequence). This CDR3 comprises 16 residues. Trimming at V came to 5 bases and at J to 4 bases, leaving 12 bases not matched to a gene. CDR3 in amino acids: CASRNPTGGMGYGYTF. The CDR3 DNA reads TGTGCCAGCAGGAACCCGACAGGGGGTATGGGCTATGGCTACACCTTC.

Only one count was recorded for this clone. The chain joins TRBV19 to TRBJ2-7; TRBD2 matches at 7 bases. Germline assignment: CDR1 LNHDA and CDR2 SQIVND (reference sequence). This CDR3 has 17 residues. Germline trimming cut 7 bases from V and 3 bases from J; bases unmatched to any gene: 18. The DNA of the CDR3 is TGTGCCAGTACCCCCGCCATGGCGGGAGTTAAGATCTACGAGCAGTACTTC. Protein product: CASTPAMAGVKIYEQYF.

This clone has just a few counts. This rearrangement joins TRBV6-5 to TRBJ1-1; 9 bases are a match to TRBD1. V lost 0 bases and J lost 8; bases outside the gene matches: 7. The length of the CDR3 is 15 residues. Germline values: CDR1 MNHEY, CDR2 SVGAGI. The CDR3 sequence: CASSYSGTGRSEAFF. CDR3 in DNA: TGTGCCAGCAGTTACTCTGGGACAGGGAGATCCGAAGCTTTCTTT.

The V and J genes are TRBV6-1 and TRBJ2-7; tentative D call: TRBD1 (6 bases). V was trimmed by 3 bases and J by 4 bases, leaving 16 bases between them. Germline loops: CDR1 MNHNS, CDR2 SASEGT. This CDR3 has 15 residues. The CDR3 DNA is TGTGCCAGCAGTGAGGGCGCCAGGGGCTATTACGAGCAGTACGTC. Translating it yields CASSEGARGYYEQYV.

The chain has TRBV9 and TRBJ2-7; TRBD1 is a possible D gene (5 bases). CDR3 length: 14 residues. Trimming removed 0 bases from V and 2 bases from J, with 9 bases in between. CDR1 SGDLS and CDR2 YYNGEE come from the germline V gene. The CDR3 region has the DNA TGTGCCAGCAGCGTAGGGCCCAGGGCCTACGAGCAGTACTTC. Its protein product is CASSVGPRAYEQYF.

This clone was seen only a few times. The rearrangement joins TRBV5-6 to TRBJ2-7, with 9 bases lining up with TRBD1. V shed 4 bases and J 3 bases; nucleotides not matched to a gene: 5. Germline CDR1 and CDR2: SGHDT and YYEEEE. The CDR3 is 14 amino acids. This CDR3 reads CASSPGQGLYEQYF. CDR3 nucleotide sequence: TGTGCCAGCAGCCCCGGACAGGGGCTCTACGAGCAGTACTTC.

J is TRBJ2-7 and V is TRBV6-5, with TRBD2 matching over 8 bases. The CDR3 consists of 15 residues. V lost 6 bases and J lost 5; bases outside the gene matches: 12. Germline assignment: CDR1 MNHEY and CDR2 SVGAGI. CDR3 in DNA: TGTGCCAGCAGCCTCCTCGGGGGGGATTTCCACGAGCAGTACTTC. As protein: CASSLLGGDFHEQYF.

This clone was found once. V and J are TRBV7-9 and TRBJ2-3, with 7 positions matching TRBD1. The trim removed 1 base at V and 6 bases at J, leaving 7 bases unmatched. From germline, CDR1 is SEHNR and CDR2 FQNEAQ (reference sequence). The CDR3 spans 15 residues. CDR3 residues: CASSLEEGAADTQYF. The CDR3 DNA sequence: TGTGCCAGCAGCTTAGAAGAGGGGGCAGCCGATACGCAGTATTTT. The complete variable domain, with remaining parts taken from reference TRBV7-9 and TRBJ2-3, reads DTGVSQNPRHKITKRGQNVTFRCDPISEHNRLYWYRQTLGQGPEFLTYFQNEAQLEKSRLLSDRFSAERPKGSFSTLEIQRTEQGDSAMYLCASSLEEGAADTQYFGPGTRLTVL.

This chain uses TRBV2 with TRBJ1-1; TRBD1 matches 8 bases. With V trimmed by 8 bases and J by 4 bases, 6 bases remained unmatched. The CDR3 length is 13 residues. CDR1 is SNHLY and CDR2 is FYNNEI in the germline V gene. CDR3 DNA sequence: TGTGCCAGCTGCATCACAGGGGGCACTGAAGCTTTCTTT. As protein: CASCITGGTEAFF.

This clone came up a few times. This chain joins TRBV7-9 and TRBJ2-1, with TRBD2 identical over 12 bases. This CDR3 is 16 amino acids long. CDR1 is SEHNR and CDR2 is FQNEAQ in the germline V gene (reference sequence). J lost 7 bases, V lost 6 bases, and 10 bases had no gene match. This CDR3 is CASSPPSGGALNEQFF. Written as DNA, the CDR3 is TGTGCCAGCAGTCCTCCTAGCGGGGGGGCCCTTAATGAGCAGTTCTTC.

This clone has just a few counts. V and J are TRBV4-1 and TRBJ1-1; maybe TRBD1 (6 bases). Trimming shortened V by 4 bases and J by 3 bases, and 15 bases separated the two germline ends. This CDR3 has 15 residues. Germline CDR1 and CDR2: MGHRA and YSYEKL. The CDR3 DNA is TGCGCCAGCAGCCGCACACAGGGTTTGGACACTGAAGCTTTCTTT. Translation gives CASSRTQGLDTEAFF.

To note about this clone: The CDR3 does not close with the conserved phenylalanine or tryptophan, likely indicating a read error. This chain connects TRBV2 to TRBJ2-7, with D possibly matching TRBD2 (6 bases). Trimming took 3 bases from V and 7 from J, leaving 13 bases between them. CDR3 size: 13 residues. The germline gives CDR1 SNHLY, CDR2 FYNNEI. CDR3 loop: CASSDAPGGEQYL. The CDR3 nucleotides are TGTGCCAGCAGTGATGCGCCTGGGGGGGAGCAGTACCTC.

J is TRBJ2-5 and V is TRBV30; 10 bases match TRBD1. CDR1 is GTSNPN and CDR2 is SVGIG in the germline V gene (reference sequence). V gave up 1 base and J gave up 4 bases; unmatched junction bases: 0. This CDR3 is 13 amino acids long. The DNA of the CDR3 is TGTGCCTGGAGTGGGACAGGGGGAGAGACCCAGTACTTC. Its translation is CAWSGTGGETQYF.

The genes are TRBV19 and TRBJ2-1; TRBD2 matches 12 bases. Trimming at V came to 6 bases and at J to 6 bases, leaving 3 bases not matched to a gene. Germline V lookup: CDR1 LNHDA, CDR2 SQIVND (reference sequence). The length of the CDR3 is 14 residues. The CDR3 here is CASSLAGGTNEQFF. CDR3 nucleotide sequence: TGTGCCAGTAGCCTAGCGGGAGGGACCAATGAGCAGTTCTTC.

DNA for the CDR3: TGTGCCAGCATTCCGCCAAGGAGCTCCTACAATGAGCAGTTCTTC. Translation: CASIPPRSSYNEQFF. The V gene is TRBV7-3, the J gene TRBJ2-1; D is unresolved. CDR3 length: 15 residues. Trimming took off 7 bases at V and 0 bases at J, with 13 bases between the two ends. Germline loops: CDR1 SGHTA, CDR2 FQGTGA.

V gene TRBV5-4 combines with J gene TRBJ2-7, with TRBD1 as a possible D gene (5 bases). This CDR3 is 15 amino acids long. Trimming stripped 0 bases from V and 1 base from J, with 11 bases between. Germline V gives CDR1 SGHNT, CDR2 YYREEE (reference sequence). The CDR3 region has the DNA TGTGCCAGCAGCTTGGCCGGTGGGGCTTCCTACGAGCAGTACGTC. This codes for CASSLAGGASYEQYV.